A single TCR beta chain is shown here with its context. The V gene's germline CDR1 is MGHRA and CDR2 YSYEKL. Trimming cost V 5 bases and J 10 bases; bases outside gene matches: 13. This CDR3 contains 17 residues. This sample was included in a study of blood T cell repertoires in COVID-19. The overall study: T cells, B-cell-depleted T cells, or PBMCs supplied cDNA or gDNA.

This table comes from immunoSEQ multiplex PCR, and its TCRdb copy is limited to in-frame clones, with some not included. This table has approximately 500,000 clones, roughly nine tenths appearing once. Input material: peripheral blood. The chain is built from TRBV4-1 and TRBJ2-1; 14 nucleotides agree with TRBD2. The source is a woman aged 45 to 65 with COVID-19, enrolled during active disease. CDR3 sequence: CASSARLTSGGAGEQFF. In nucleotides, the CDR3 is TGCGCCAGCAGCGCCCGACTGACTAGCGGGGGGGCCGGGGAGCAGTTCTTC.